The following is a T cell receptor beta chain sequence with its context. Which antigen it targets is not known. The record has no base qualities; no much larger clone is one base away. The collaborating institutions used their own protocols to collect whole blood in K2EDTA tubes. Collaborator samples were shipped for TCRbeta analysis as frozen whole blood, isolated PBMCs, or DNA extracted from either sample type. V lost 10 bases and J lost 5 bases; the stretch between them is 11 bases long. The germline V gene gives CDR1 as MNHEY and CDR2 as SVGAGI. The CDR3 runs 11 amino acids, cysteine and phenylalanine included. This entry keeps only the CDR3 DNA: 33 bases, framed from base 1. The sample originates from a study of blood T cell repertoires in COVID-19 (dated by TCRdb to the early 2020s). For the wider study: Samples covering the acute and convalescent phases of COVID-19 were provided by collaborators in the United States, Italy and Spain. The prospective study material was composed of cDNA or gDNA derived from T cells, B-cell-depleted T cells, or PBMCs. The dataset comprised deeply sampled blood TCRbeta repertoires from subjects exposed to, actively infected with, or recovered from COVID-19. A freely available public database, intended as a resource for researchers studying the immune response to SARS-CoV-2, is where the repertoires were released. Samples came from the ongoing ImmuneRACE study (first 160 participants) plus 1,254 subjects from 6 global collaborators. A de-identified subject ID, COVID-19 status, age in years and sex were almost always included in the sample metadata. HLA class I and class II types, where available, came from metadata supplied by the sample provider rather than from assay-based typing.

Results the study describes overall, beyond this receptor: How much clinical and demographic metadata was included differed by source and by participant, and the metadata was provided uncurated.

TCRbeta CDR3 regions were amplified from genomic DNA using the immunoSEQ Assay, a bias-controlled multiplex PCR. From the authors' description of their analysis: Nucleated cell counts per sample were estimated from amplification of reference gene primers within the assay. To quantify the absolute abundance of each unique TCRbeta CDR3 rearrangement, sequence reads were collapsed and filtered. Productive Simpson clonality was computed per sample as the square root of Simpson's diversity index over productive rearrangements. As stored in TCRdb, this immuneACCESS dataset retains in-frame rearrangements with V and J assigned. A fraction of the clones does not appear; measured against another copy, unresolved V genes explain less than half of the discrepancy, and the remainder lacks a known reason. D and trimming were read from the DNA, whereas the V and J calls and clone size are those reported in that table. This sample has fewer than 200,000 clones in its table, and 76% of those were observed once. The top ten clonotypes cover approximately 3.7% of the sample.

The rearrangement joined TRBV6-5 to TRBJ1-1; D gene: possibly TRBD1, on 5 matching bases. This TCR derives from a woman at least 80 years old with acute or convalescent COVID-19. The sequenced material came from peripheral blood. The nucleotide sequence reads as follows: TGTGCCATCGCGGGGCGTACTGAAGCTTTCTTT. The encoded protein is CAIAGRTEAFF.